This T cell receptor beta chain came from a study of blood T cells in healthy people across ages. CDR1 and CDR2 from the germline V gene are ENHRY and SYGVKD. The CDR3 length is 15 residues. V gave up 3 bases and J gave up 5 bases; unmatched junction bases: 7. Combining a sample-barcoded 5' primer with a J-beta primer mix, a second PCR ran for about 6 to 11 cycles. Via MiXCR, TCRdb re-called the 5' RACE reads, giving one row per CDR3 protein. Among over 950,000 distinct CDR3 sequences listed, roughly half were seen once. V usage is TRBV10-3 and J usage is TRBJ1-5; TRBD1 aligns across 7 bases. The source material was blood. The origin of this receptor is a woman aged 55 to 70 in good health. In DNA form, the CDR3 reads TGTGCCATCAGTGAAACGACAGGGCCACATCAGCCCCAGCATTTT. Its translation: CAISETTGPHQPQHF.